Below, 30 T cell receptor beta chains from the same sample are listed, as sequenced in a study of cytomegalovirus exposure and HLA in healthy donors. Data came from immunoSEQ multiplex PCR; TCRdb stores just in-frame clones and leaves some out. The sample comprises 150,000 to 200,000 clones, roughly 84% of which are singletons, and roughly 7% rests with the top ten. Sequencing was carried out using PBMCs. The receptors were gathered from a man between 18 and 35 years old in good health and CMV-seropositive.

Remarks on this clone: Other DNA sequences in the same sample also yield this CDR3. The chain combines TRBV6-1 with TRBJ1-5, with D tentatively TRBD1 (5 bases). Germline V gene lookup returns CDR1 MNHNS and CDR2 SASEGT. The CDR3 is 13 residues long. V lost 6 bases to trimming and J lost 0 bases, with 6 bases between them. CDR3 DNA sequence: TGTGCCAGCAGGGGGGGTAGCAATCAGCCCCAGCATTTT. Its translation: CASRGGSNQPQHF.

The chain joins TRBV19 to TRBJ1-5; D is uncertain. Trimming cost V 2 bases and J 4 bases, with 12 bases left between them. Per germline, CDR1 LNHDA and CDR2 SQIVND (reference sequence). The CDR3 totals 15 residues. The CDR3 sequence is CASSISLDGNQPQHF. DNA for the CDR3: TGTGCCAGTAGTATATCCCTAGATGGGAATCAGCCCCAGCATTTT.

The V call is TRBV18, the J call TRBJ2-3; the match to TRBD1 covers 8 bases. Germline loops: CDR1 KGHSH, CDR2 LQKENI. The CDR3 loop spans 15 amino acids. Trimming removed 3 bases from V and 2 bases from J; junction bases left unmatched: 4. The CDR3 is CASSPGTGSTDTQYF. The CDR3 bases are TGTGCCAGCTCACCTGGGACAGGCTCCACAGATACGCAGTATTTT.

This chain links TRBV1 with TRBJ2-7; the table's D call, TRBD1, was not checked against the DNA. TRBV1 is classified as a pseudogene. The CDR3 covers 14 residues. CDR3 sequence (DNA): TGCACCAGCAGCCAAAAAAACAGGGACTACGAGCAGTACTTC. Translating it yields CTSSQKNRDYEQYF.

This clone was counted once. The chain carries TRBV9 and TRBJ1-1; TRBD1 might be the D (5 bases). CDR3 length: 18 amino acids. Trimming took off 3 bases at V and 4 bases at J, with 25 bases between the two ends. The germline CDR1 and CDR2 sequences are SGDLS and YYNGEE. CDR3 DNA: TGTGCCAGCAGCGCGCTGGGTGTGTGGTCGGGGGAGGTCACTGAAGCTTTCTTT. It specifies CASSALGVWSGEVTEAFF.

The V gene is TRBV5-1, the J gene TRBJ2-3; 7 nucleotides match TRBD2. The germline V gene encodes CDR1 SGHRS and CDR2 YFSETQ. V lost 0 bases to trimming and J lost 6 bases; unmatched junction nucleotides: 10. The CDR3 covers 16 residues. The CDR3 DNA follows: TGCGCCAGCAGCTTGGCATCTAGCGGCCTTGGGGATACGCAGTATTTT. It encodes CASSLASSGLGDTQYF.

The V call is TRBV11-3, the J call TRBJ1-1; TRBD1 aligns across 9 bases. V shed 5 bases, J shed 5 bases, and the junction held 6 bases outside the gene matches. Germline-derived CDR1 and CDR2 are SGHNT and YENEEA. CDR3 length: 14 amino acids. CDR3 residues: CASSPGQGGTEAFF. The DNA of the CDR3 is TGTGCCAGCAGCCCGGGACAGGGCGGAACTGAAGCTTTCTTT.

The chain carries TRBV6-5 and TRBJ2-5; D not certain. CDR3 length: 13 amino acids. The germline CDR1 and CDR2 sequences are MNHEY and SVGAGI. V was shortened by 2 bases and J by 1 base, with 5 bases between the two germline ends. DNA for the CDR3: TGTGCCAGCAGTTACGGGCTCCAAGAGACCCAGTACTTC. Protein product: CASSYGLQETQYF.

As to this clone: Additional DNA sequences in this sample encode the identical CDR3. CDR3 region: CASSLRGGGGQPQHF. The CDR3, as DNA: TGTGCCAGCAGTTTGAGGGGGGGCGGAGGTCAGCCCCAGCATTTT. V is TRBV28 and J is TRBJ1-5, with D tentatively TRBD1 (6 bases). CDR3 size: 15 residues. V gave up 3 bases and J gave up 6 bases, with 15 bases separating them. Germline values: CDR1 MDHEN, CDR2 SYDVKM.

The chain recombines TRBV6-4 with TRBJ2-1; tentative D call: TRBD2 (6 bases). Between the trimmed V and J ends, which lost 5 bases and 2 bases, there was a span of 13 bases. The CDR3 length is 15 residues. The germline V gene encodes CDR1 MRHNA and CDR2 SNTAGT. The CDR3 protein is CASSPEAGTYNEQFF. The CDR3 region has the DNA TGTGCCAGCAGTCCCGAGGCGGGGACCTACAATGAGCAGTTCTTC.

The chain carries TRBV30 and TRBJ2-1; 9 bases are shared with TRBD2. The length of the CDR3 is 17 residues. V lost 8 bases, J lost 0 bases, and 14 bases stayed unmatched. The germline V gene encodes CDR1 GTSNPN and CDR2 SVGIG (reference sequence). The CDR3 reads CAGSTGTSSRSYNEQFF. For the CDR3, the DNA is TGTGCCGGGTCAACCGGGACTAGCAGCCGCTCCTACAATGAGCAGTTCTTC.

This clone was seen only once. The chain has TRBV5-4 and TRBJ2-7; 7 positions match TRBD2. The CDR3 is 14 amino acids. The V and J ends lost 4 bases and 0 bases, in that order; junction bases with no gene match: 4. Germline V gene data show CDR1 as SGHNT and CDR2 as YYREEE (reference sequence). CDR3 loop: CASSPTSSSYEQYF. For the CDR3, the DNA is TGTGCCAGCAGCCCGACTAGCAGCTCCTACGAGCAGTACTTC.

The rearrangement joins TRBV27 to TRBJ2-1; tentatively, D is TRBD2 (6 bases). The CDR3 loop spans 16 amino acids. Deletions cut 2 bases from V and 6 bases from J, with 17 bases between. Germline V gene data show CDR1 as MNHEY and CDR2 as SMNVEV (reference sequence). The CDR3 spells CASSLEAREGGNEQFF. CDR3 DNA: TGTGCCAGCAGTTTAGAGGCGCGGGAAGGAGGCAATGAGCAGTTCTTC.

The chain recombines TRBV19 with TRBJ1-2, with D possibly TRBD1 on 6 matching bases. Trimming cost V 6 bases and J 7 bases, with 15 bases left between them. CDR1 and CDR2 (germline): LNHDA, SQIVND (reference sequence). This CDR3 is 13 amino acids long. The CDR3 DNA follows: TGTGCCAGTAGCGTCTCAGGGGTAGTTGGCTACACCTTC. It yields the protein CASSVSGVVGYTF. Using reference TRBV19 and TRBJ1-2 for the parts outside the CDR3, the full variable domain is DGGITQSPKYLFRKEGQNVTLSCEQNLNHDAMYWYRQDPGQGLRLIYYSQIVNDFQKGDIAEGYSVSREKKESFPLTVTSAQKNPTAFYLCASSVSGVVGYTFGSGTRLTVV.

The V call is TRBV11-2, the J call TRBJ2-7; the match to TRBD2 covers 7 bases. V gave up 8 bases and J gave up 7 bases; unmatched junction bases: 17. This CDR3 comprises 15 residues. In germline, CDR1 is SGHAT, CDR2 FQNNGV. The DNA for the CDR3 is TGTGCCAGCCGCGAGGAAGGACTAGGGGTGAATGAGCAGTACTTC. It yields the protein CASREEGLGVNEQYF.

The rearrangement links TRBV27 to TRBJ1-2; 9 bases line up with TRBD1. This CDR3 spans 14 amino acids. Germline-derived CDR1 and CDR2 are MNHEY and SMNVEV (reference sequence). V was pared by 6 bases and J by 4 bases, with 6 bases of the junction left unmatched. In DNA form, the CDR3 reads TGTGCCAGCAGGCCGGCGGGACAGGGCTATGGCTACACCTTC. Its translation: CASRPAGQGYGYTF.

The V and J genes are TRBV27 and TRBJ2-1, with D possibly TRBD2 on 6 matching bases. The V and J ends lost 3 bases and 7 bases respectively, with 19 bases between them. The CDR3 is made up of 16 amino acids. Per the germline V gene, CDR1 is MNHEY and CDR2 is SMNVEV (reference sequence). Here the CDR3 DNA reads TGTGCCAGCAGTTTTTCCGGAACTAGCAGCTTTAATGAGCAGTTCTTC. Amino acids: CASSFSGTSSFNEQFF.

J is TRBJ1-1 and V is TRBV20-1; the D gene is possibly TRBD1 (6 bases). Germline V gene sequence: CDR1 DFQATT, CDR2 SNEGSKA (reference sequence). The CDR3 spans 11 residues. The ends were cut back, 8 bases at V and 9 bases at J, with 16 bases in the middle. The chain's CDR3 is CSTDSFSKAFF. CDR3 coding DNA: TGCAGTACGGACAGTTTTTCTAAAGCTTTCTTT.

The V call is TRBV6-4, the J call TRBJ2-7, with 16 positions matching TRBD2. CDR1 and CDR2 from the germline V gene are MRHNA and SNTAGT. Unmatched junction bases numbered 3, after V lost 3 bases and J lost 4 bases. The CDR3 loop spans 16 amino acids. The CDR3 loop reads CASSEGTSGRAYEQYF. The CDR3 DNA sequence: TGTGCCAGCAGTGAAGGGACTAGCGGGAGGGCTTACGAGCAGTACTTC.

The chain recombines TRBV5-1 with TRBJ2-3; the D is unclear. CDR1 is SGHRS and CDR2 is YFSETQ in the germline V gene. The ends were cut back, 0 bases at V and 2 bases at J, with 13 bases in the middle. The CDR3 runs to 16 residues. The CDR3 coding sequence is TGCGCCAGCAGCTTGGCCGTCGGCGGTCACACAGATACGCAGTATTTT. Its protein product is CASSLAVGGHTDTQYF.

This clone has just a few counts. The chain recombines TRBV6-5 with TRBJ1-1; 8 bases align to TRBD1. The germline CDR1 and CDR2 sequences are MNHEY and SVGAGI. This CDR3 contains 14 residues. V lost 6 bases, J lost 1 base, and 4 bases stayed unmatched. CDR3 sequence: CASSRGTGNTEAFF. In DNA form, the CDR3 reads TGTGCCAGCAGCCGAGGGACAGGGAACACTGAAGCTTTCTTT.

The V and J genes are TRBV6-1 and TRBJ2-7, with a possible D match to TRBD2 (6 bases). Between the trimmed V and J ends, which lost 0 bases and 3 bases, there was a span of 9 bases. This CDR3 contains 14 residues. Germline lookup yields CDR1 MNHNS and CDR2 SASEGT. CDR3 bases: TGTGCCAGCAGTGAAGCTTCTAGCGACTACGAGCAGTACTTC. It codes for CASSEASSDYEQYF.

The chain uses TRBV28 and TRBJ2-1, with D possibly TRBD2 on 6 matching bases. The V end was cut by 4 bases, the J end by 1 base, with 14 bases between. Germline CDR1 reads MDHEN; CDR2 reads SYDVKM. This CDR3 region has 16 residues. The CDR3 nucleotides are TGTGCCAGCAGTTCCCGTCGCGGGATATCCTACAATGAGCAGTTCTTC. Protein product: CASSSRRGISYNEQFF.

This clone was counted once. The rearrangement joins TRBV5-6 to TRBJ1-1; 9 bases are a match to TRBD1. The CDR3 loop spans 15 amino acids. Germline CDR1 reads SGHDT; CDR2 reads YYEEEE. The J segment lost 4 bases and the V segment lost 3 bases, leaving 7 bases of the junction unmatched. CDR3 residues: CASSYWDREGTEAFF. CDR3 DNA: TGTGCCAGCAGCTACTGGGACAGGGAGGGCACTGAAGCTTTCTTT.

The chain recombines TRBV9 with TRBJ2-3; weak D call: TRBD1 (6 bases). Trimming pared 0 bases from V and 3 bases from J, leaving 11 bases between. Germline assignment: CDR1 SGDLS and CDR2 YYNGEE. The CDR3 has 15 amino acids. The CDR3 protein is CASSVGAGATDTQYF. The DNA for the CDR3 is TGTGCCAGCAGCGTAGGGGCAGGGGCGACAGATACGCAGTATTTT.

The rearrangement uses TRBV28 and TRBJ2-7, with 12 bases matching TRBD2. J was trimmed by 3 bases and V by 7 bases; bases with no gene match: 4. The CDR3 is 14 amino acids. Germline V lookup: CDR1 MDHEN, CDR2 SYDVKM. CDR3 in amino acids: CASTLLAGGYEQYF. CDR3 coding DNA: TGTGCCAGCACCCTACTAGCGGGAGGCTACGAGCAGTACTTC.

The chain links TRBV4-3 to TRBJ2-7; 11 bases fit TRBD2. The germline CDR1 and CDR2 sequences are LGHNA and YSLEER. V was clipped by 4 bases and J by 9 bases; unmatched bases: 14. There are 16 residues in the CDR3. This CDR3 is CASSPGELAGVHGQYF. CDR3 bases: TGCGCCAGCAGCCCAGGCGAACTAGCGGGAGTTCACGGGCAGTACTTC.

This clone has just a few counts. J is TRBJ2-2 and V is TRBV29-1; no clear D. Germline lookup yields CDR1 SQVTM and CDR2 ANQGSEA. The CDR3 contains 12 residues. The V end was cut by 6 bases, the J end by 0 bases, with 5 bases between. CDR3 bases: TGCAGCGTCAGGACGAACACCGGGGAGCTGTTTTTT. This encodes CSVRTNTGELFF.

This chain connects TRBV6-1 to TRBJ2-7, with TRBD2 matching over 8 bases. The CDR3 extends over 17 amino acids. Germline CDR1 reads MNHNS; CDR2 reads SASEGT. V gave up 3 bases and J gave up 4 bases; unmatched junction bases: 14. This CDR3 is CASSDRRRTGGPYEQYF. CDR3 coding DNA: TGTGCCAGCAGTGATCGGCGGCGAACGGGAGGGCCGTACGAGCAGTACTTC.

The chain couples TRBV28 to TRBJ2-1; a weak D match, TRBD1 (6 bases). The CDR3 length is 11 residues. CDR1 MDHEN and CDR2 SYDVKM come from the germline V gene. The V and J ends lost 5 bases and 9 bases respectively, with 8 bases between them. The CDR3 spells CASSPRGEQFF. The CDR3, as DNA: TGTGCCAGCAGTCCCAGGGGTGAGCAGTTCTTC.